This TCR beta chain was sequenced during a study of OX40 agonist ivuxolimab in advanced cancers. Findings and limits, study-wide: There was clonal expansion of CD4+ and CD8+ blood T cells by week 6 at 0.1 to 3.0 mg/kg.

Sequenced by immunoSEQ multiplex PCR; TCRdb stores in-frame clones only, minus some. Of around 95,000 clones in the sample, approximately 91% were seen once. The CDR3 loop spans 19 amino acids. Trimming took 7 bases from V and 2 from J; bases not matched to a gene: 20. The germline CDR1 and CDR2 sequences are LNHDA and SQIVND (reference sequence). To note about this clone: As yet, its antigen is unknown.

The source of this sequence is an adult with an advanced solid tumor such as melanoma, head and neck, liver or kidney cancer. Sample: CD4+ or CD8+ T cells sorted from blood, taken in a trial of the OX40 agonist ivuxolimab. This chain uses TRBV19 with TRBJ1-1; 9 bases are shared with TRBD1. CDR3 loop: CASTHPRDREYRFNTEAFF. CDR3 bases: TGTGCCAGTACCCACCCCCGGGACAGGGAATATCGTTTTAACACTGAAGCTTTCTTT.